The 17 T cell receptor beta chains below come from one sample, sequenced in a study of blood T cells in healthy people across ages. A second roughly 6 to 11 cycle PCR used barcoded and J-beta primers. TCRdb re-called the 5' RACE reads with MiXCR, one entry per CDR3 protein. Of fewer than 900,000 distinct CDR3 sequences in the sample, 49% were seen once. Specimen: blood. The receptors derive from a woman aged 60-75 years in good health.

The sample holds a few counts of this clonotype. This chain uses TRBV7-2 with TRBJ2-1, with 14 positions matching TRBD2. V trimming: 5 bases; J trimming: 15 bases; junction bases outside the gene matches: 9. The CDR3 runs to 14 residues. Germline V gives CDR1 SGHTA, CDR2 FQGNSA. The CDR3 bases are TGTGCCAGCAGCATCGGGACTAGCGGGAGTTTTCCGTTCTTC. This translates into CASSIGTSGSFPFF. Full variable domain (rest looked up from reference TRBV7-2 and TRBJ2-1): GAGVSQSPSNKVTEKGKDVELRCDPISGHTALYWYRQSLGQGLEFLIYFQGNSAPDKSGLPSDRFSAERTGGSVSTLTIQRTQQEDSAVYLCASSIGTSGSFPFFGPGTRLTVL.

This clonotype was found a few times. The chain employs TRBV4-2 and TRBJ2-2, with TRBD2 matching over 11 bases. V dropped 3 bases and J dropped 6; count of bases not matched to a gene: 9. This CDR3 has 17 amino acids. Germline CDR1 reads LGHNA; CDR2 reads YNFKEQ. The CDR3, as DNA: TGTGCCAGCAGCCAGGTACTAGCGGGAGTTAGCTCCGGGGAGCTGTTTTTT. Protein: CASSQVLAGVSSGELFF.

The chain links TRBV13 to TRBJ2-5; TRBD2 agrees at 8 bases. Germline CDR1 PRHDT, CDR2 FYEKMQ (reference sequence). CDR3 length: 14 residues. After removal of 4 bases from V and 11 bases from J, the junction contained 12 bases not matched to a gene. In DNA, the CDR3 is TGTGCCAGCAGCTCCCCCTCCGGGGGGGCTGAGCAGTACTTC. Its protein product is CASSSPSGGAEQYF.

V gene TRBV29-1 combines with J gene TRBJ1-1; D is possibly TRBD1 (5 bases). Germline V CDR1 and CDR2: SQVTM, ANQGSEA. There are 14 residues in the CDR3. V gave up 6 bases and J gave up 1 base, with 15 bases separating them. The CDR3 is CSVAPGRKNTEAFF. As DNA, the CDR3 is TGCAGCGTAGCTCCGGGACGTAAGAACACTGAAGCTTTCTTT.

This clonotype was observed a few times. V gene TRBV12-3 or TRBV12-4 combines with J gene TRBJ2-7; 9 nucleotides align to TRBD1. J lost 0 bases, V lost 3 bases, and 3 bases had no gene match. CDR3 length: 15 residues. This CDR3 reads CASSLGTGFSYEQYF. CDR3 nucleotides: TGTGCCAGCAGTTTGGGGACAGGGTTCTCCTACGAGCAGTACTTC.

This clonotype was detected only once. The genes are TRBV20-1 and TRBJ1-5; TRBD1 is a possible D gene (6 bases). CDR1 is DFQATT and CDR2 is SNEGSKA in the germline V gene (reference sequence). With 5 bases removed from V and 1 base from J, the gap between germline ends came to 12 bases. The CDR3 extends over 14 amino acids. As DNA, the CDR3 is TGCAGTGCTGTCAGGGGTAGGAGCAATCAGCCCCAGCATTTT. Translation gives CSAVRGRSNQPQHF.

The chain has TRBV7-9 and TRBJ1-5; D remains unclear. CDR1 SEHNR and CDR2 FQNEAQ come from the germline V gene (reference sequence). The CDR3 contains 15 residues. Trimming removed 5 bases from V and 3 bases from J, with 14 bases in between. The CDR3 nucleotides are TGTGCCAGCAGCAGTGACGGAGCAGCCAATCAGCCCCAGCATTTT. It translates to CASSSDGAANQPQHF.

The CDR3 nucleotides read TGCGCCAGCAGCTTAGGGCTAGCGGGAATCTACAATGAGCAGTTCTTC. Protein product: CASSLGLAGIYNEQFF. The chain couples TRBV5-1 to TRBJ2-1; TRBD2 aligns across 9 bases. Losses at the gene ends were 2 bases for V and 3 bases for J; bases not matched to a gene: 6. This CDR3 has 16 amino acids. Per the germline V gene, CDR1 is SGHRS and CDR2 is YFSETQ.

V gene TRBV27 combines with J gene TRBJ1-2, with D perhaps TRBD1 (6 bases). The CDR3 has 15 amino acids. V was shortened by 5 bases and J by 6 bases, with 19 bases between the two germline ends. CDR1 is MNHEY and CDR2 is SMNVEV in the germline V gene (reference sequence). CDR3 coding DNA: TGTGCCAGCAGTGTGCTACAGGGCGCACGTAATGGCTACACCTTC. Protein sequence: CASSVLQGARNGYTF.

The V gene is TRBV3-1, the J gene TRBJ2-5, with 7 bases identical to TRBD2. From germline, CDR1 is LGHDT and CDR2 YNNKEL (reference sequence). The V and J ends lost 0 bases and 9 bases, in that order; junction bases with no gene match: 10. CDR3 size: 15 residues. For the CDR3, the DNA is TGTGCCAGCAGCCAAGAACTTATGGCGGGAGACCCCCAGTACTTC. As protein: CASSQELMAGDPQYF.

This clonotype has more than one count but fewer than ten. This chain links TRBV5-4 with TRBJ2-6, with D possibly matching TRBD1 (5 bases). V was trimmed by 0 bases and J by 1 base, leaving 8 bases between them. Germline V CDR1 and CDR2: SGHNT, YYREEE (reference sequence). CDR3 length: 16 residues. The CDR3 loop is CASSLGQWSGANVLTF. The CDR3 DNA is TGTGCCAGCAGCTTGGGACAGTGGTCTGGGGCCAACGTCCTGACTTTC.

This clonotype was found a few times. The J gene is TRBJ2-3, the V gene TRBV12-3 or TRBV12-4, with TRBD2 as a possible D gene (5 bases). The CDR3 sequence is 15 residues long. V lost 4 bases and J lost 3, with 14 bases in between. CDR3 nucleotide sequence: TGTGCCAGCAGTTCTGACGGGAAGAGGACAGATACGCAGTATTTT. Translated: CASSSDGKRTDTQYF.

As concerns this clonotype: This may stem from a read error, because a much larger clone lies one nucleotide away. This sequence joins TRBV7-2 and TRBJ2-3, with 7 bases aligning to TRBD2. The CDR3 contains 15 residues. Per germline, CDR1 SGHTA and CDR2 FQGNSA. The CDR3 loop reads CANSHWGGGTDTQYF. For the CDR3, the DNA is TGTGCCAACAGCCATTGGGGGGGGGGAACAGATACGCAGTATTTT.

Note on this clonotype: Germline and junction disagree at one end, which may indicate a read error. V usage is TRBV4-3 and J usage is TRBJ1-1; D unresolved. Germline CDR1 LGHNA, CDR2 YSLEER. CDR3 length equals 13 residues. In DNA form, the CDR3 reads TGCGCCGGCAGCTACCGCCCGGACACTGAAGCTTTCTTT. Protein sequence: CAGSYRPDTEAFF.

This chain connects TRBV7-9 to TRBJ2-1; D remains ambiguous. V was pared by 5 bases and J by 9 bases, with 11 bases between. The CDR3 contains 12 residues. Germline CDR1 reads SEHNR; CDR2 reads FQNEAQ (reference sequence). This CDR3 reads CASSPAMGEQFF. In DNA form, the CDR3 reads TGTGCCAGCAGCCCCGCAATGGGTGAGCAGTTCTTC.

This sequence joins TRBV9 and TRBJ2-2; D is perhaps TRBD1 (5 bases). The CDR3 sequence is 15 residues long. Between the trimmed V and J ends, which lost 0 bases and 3 bases, there was a span of 9 bases. Germline V CDR1 and CDR2: SGDLS, YYNGEE. CDR3 sequence: CASSVAAQDTGELFF. CDR3 sequence (DNA): TGTGCCAGCAGCGTAGCTGCACAGGACACCGGGGAGCTGTTTTTT.

CDR3 nucleotides: TGTGCCAGCAGTTACGACGAGACTAGCGCCTACGAGCAGTACTTC. Protein: CASSYDETSAYEQYF. The V and J genes are TRBV6-6 and TRBJ2-4, with 8 bases matching TRBD2. The DNA end is more similar to TRBJ2-7, so the J call may be wrong. The CDR3 is 15 residues long. Germline V lookup: CDR1 MNHNY, CDR2 SVGAGI (reference sequence).